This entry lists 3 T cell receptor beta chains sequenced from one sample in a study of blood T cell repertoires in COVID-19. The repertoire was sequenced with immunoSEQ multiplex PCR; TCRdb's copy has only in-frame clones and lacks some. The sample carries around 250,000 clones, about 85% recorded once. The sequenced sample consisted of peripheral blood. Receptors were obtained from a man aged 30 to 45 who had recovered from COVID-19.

The CDR3 here is CASSYSRREAVEQYF. The CDR3 coding sequence is TGTGCCAGCAGTTACTCGCGTCGAGAGGCGGTGGAGCAGTACTTC. The gene calls are TRBV6-6 and TRBJ2-7; D uncertain. The CDR3 loop spans 15 amino acids. CDR1 is MNHNY and CDR2 is SVGAGI in the germline V gene (reference sequence). Trimming shortened V by 0 bases and J by 7 bases, and 16 bases separated the two germline ends.

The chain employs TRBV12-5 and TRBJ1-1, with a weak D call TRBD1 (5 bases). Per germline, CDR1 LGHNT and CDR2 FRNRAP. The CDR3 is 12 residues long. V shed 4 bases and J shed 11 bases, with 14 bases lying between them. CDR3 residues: CASGWGEALAFF. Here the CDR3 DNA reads TGTGCTAGTGGTTGGGGGGAGGCGCTGGCTTTCTTT.

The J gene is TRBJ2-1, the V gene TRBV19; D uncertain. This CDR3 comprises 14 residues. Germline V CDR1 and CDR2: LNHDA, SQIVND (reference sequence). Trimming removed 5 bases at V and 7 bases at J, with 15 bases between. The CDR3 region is CASSYFASGNEQFF. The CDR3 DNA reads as TGTGCCAGTAGTTATTTCGCCTCGGGTAATGAGCAGTTCTTC.